This T cell receptor beta chain originates from a study of blood T cells in healthy people across ages. The CDR3 is 12 residues long. Trimming cost V 3 bases and J 8 bases, with 11 bases left between them. Germline V gene data show CDR1 as DFQATT and CDR2 as SNEGSKA (reference sequence). A sample-barcoded 5' primer and a J-beta primer mix were used in a second PCR of about 7 to 12 cycles. One entry per CDR3 protein results from TCRdb running MiXCR on the 5' RACE reads. The sample has about 1.4 million distinct CDR3 sequences; 55% to 75% are singletons. The sequence was collected from a man younger than 35 in good health. Sequenced sample: blood. The rearrangement links TRBV20-1 to TRBJ2-1; D ambiguous. Written as DNA, the CDR3 is TGCAGTGCTAGCCGGGCGGAGTATGAGCAGTTCTTC. This translates into CSASRAEYEQFF.